One and the same sample provided the 29 T cell receptor beta chains below, sequenced in a study of read filtering for tumor transcriptome and immune sequencing. The library was built from around 0.4 ug RNA with molecular barcoded adaptors for alpha/delta and beta/gamma chains. TCRdb ran MiXCR on the reads and lists one entry per CDR3 protein. Of about 48,000 distinct CDR3 sequences listed, about 19% are singletons. The sequenced sample was a population of CD138-negative cells sorted from bone marrow. Source of these receptors: a donor at least 40 years old with multiple myeloma.

Sample share makes this clonotype medium-sized. The rearrangement joins TRBV4-1 to TRBJ2-3, with a possible D match to TRBD2 (6 bases). CDR1 is MGHRA, CDR2 YSYEKL, per germline. CDR3 length: 13 residues. Trimming removed 4 bases at V and 5 bases at J, with 10 bases between. The CDR3 bases are TGCGCCAGCAGCCCGGAGGGAGGAGATACGCAGTATTTT. This gives the protein CASSPEGGDTQYF.

Many counts were recorded for this clonotype. The chain is built from TRBV5-1 and TRBJ2-3; the D is unclear. This CDR3 has 15 amino acids. V lost 0 bases and J 2 bases, leaving 10 bases between the germline ends. Germline lookup yields CDR1 SGHRS and CDR2 YFSETQ. The CDR3, as DNA: TGCGCCAGCAGCTTGGGGCGGATAGTCACAGATACGCAGTATTTT. Its protein is CASSLGRIVTDTQYF.

Notes on this clonotype: This could be a read error, since a much larger clone is one nucleotide away. The chain uses TRBV5-4 and TRBJ2-1; D call uncertain. The CDR3 extends over 12 amino acids. V gave up 2 bases and J gave up 6 bases, with 6 bases separating them. Germline assignment: CDR1 SGHNT and CDR2 YYREEE (reference sequence). DNA of the CDR3: TGTGCCAGCAGCTTAATCAGCAATGAGCAGTTCTTC. Encoded protein: CASSLISNEQFF.

The sample holds many counts of this clonotype. The chain couples TRBV5-1 to TRBJ2-2; tentatively, D is TRBD2 (5 bases). This CDR3 has 15 amino acids. V was shortened by 7 bases and J by 3 bases, with 16 bases between the two germline ends. Germline CDR1 reads SGHRS; CDR2 reads YFSETQ. The CDR3 region has the DNA TGCGCCAGCCGTAGCTCCCCGAGGGACACCGGGGAGCTGTTTTTT. Translation gives CASRSSPRDTGELFF.

This clonotype has at least ten counts. The chain has TRBV5-4 and TRBJ2-7; D is uncertain. This CDR3 region has 13 residues. V was clipped by 5 bases and J by 2 bases, with 11 bases between them. The germline gives CDR1 SGHNT, CDR2 YYREEE (reference sequence). The CDR3 protein is CASSTGPAYEQYF. CDR3 DNA: TGTGCCAGCAGTACCGGGCCTGCCTACGAGCAGTACTTC.

This clonotype occurred once. This sequence may be a read error, since a much larger clone differs from it by one base. This sequence joins TRBV6-5 and TRBJ1-1; D remains ambiguous. This CDR3 has 10 amino acids. Per the germline V gene, CDR1 is MNHEY and CDR2 is SVGAGI. V lost 8 bases to trimming and J lost 8 bases, with 9 bases between them. The CDR3 protein is CASSGGEAFF. CDR3 nucleotides: TGTGCCAGCTCGGGAGGGGAAGCTTTCTTT.

This clonotype was seen ten or more times. The chain uses TRBV30 and TRBJ2-7; tentatively, D is TRBD1 (6 bases). Trimming left V 0 bases short and J 2 bases short, with 14 bases between. This CDR3 contains 15 residues. Germline CDR1 reads GTSNPN; CDR2 reads SVGIG (reference sequence). The CDR3 nucleotides are TGTGCCTGGAGTGTGGGGGCAGGGATGACCTACGAGCAGTACTTC. Translated, it gives CAWSVGAGMTYEQYF.

This chain uses TRBV29-1 with TRBJ2-1; TRBD2 is a possible D gene (6 bases). Trimming removed 5 bases from V and 4 bases from J, with 15 bases in between. CDR3 size: 14 residues. The V gene's germline CDR1 is SQVTM and CDR2 ANQGSEA. The CDR3 protein is CSVIQTSGYNEQFF. The CDR3 DNA is TGCAGCGTTATTCAGACTAGTGGTTACAATGAGCAGTTCTTC.

In this sample, this clonotype turned up many times. The V call is TRBV20-1, the J call TRBJ1-5; D remains ambiguous. Germline CDR1 DFQATT, CDR2 SNEGSKA (reference sequence). The CDR3 consists of 13 residues. Trimming took 6 bases from V and 1 from J, leaving 10 bases between them. CDR3 sequence (DNA): TGCAGTGCCCTAGGACGGAGCAATCAGCCCCAGCATTTT. Translating gives CSALGRSNQPQHF.

This clonotype was observed at least ten times. This chain uses TRBV19 with TRBJ2-7, with D unresolved. There are 14 residues in the CDR3. With 5 bases removed from V and 2 bases from J, the gap between germline ends came to 13 bases. CDR1 and CDR2 (germline): LNHDA, SQIVND (reference sequence). The CDR3 DNA reads TGTGCCAGTAGTCTGGTGCGACCCCCCTACGAGCAGTACTTC. Translated: CASSLVRPPYEQYF.

This chain joins TRBV19 and TRBJ1-5; D remains ambiguous. Germline CDR1 reads LNHDA; CDR2 reads SQIVND (reference sequence). The CDR3 has 12 amino acids. V lost 3 bases, J lost 5 bases, and 5 bases lay in between. CDR3 residues: CASSILDQPQHF. CDR3 nucleotide sequence: TGTGCCAGTAGTATTCTTGATCAGCCCCAGCATTTT.

Ten or more counts support this clonotype. This chain connects TRBV19 to TRBJ2-2; the D gene is possibly TRBD1 (5 bases). The CDR3 consists of 17 residues. V was clipped by 7 bases and J by 4 bases, with 22 bases between them. From germline, CDR1 is LNHDA and CDR2 SQIVND (reference sequence). CDR3 sequence reads: CASTRQGVGDTTGELFF. For the CDR3, the DNA is TGTGCCAGTACTCGCCAAGGGGTCGGAGATACCACCGGGGAGCTGTTTTTT.

This clonotype was recorded many times. The rearrangement uses TRBV28 and TRBJ1-5; TRBD1 agrees at 7 bases. V lost 2 bases, J lost 4 bases, and 5 bases stayed unmatched. This CDR3 comprises 15 residues. CDR1 and CDR2 from the germline V gene are MDHEN and SYDVKM. The CDR3 sequence is CASSLPRGGNQPQHF. CDR3 coding DNA: TGTGCCAGCAGTTTACCCAGGGGGGGGAATCAGCCCCAGCATTTT.

This clonotype was seen repeatedly, ten times or more. V and J are TRBV25-1 and TRBJ2-7; D gene ambiguous. Trimming took 6 bases from V and 3 from J, leaving 12 bases between them. Germline V gene sequence: CDR1 MGHDK, CDR2 SYGVNS. The CDR3 is made up of 13 amino acids. The CDR3 nucleotides are TGTGCCAGCAGGAACACAATTAACTACGAGCAGTACTTC. This sequence encodes CASRNTINYEQYF.

As concerns this clonotype: A much more abundant neighbour one base away suggests this may be a read error. This rearrangement joins TRBV5-1 to TRBJ1-4; tentative D call: TRBD1 (6 bases). Germline V gene data show CDR1 as SGHRS and CDR2 as YFSETQ. The CDR3 totals 16 residues. V lost 4 bases, J lost 3 bases, and 16 bases lay in between. The CDR3 loop reads CASSMGAQSANEKLFF. The CDR3 DNA reads TGCGCCAGCAGCATGGGGGCGCAGAGTGCTAATGAAAAACTGTTTTTT.

Ten or more counts support this clonotype. The rearrangement joins TRBV7-2 to TRBJ2-1; TRBD2 agrees at 16 bases. V gave up 5 bases and J gave up 7 bases; unmatched junction bases: 11. Looked up from germline, CDR1 is SGHTA and CDR2 is FQGNSA. The CDR3 has 18 residues. Written as DNA, the CDR3 is TGTGCCAGCAGCACGCTCTCGCCGGGACTAGCGGGAGGGAATGAGCAGTTCTTC. Amino acid sequence: CASSTLSPGLAGGNEQFF.

Concerning this clonotype: Possible read error: a much larger clone is one base away. V gene TRBV11-2 combines with J gene TRBJ2-5; TRBD2 matches at 8 bases. Germline-derived CDR1 and CDR2 are SGHAT and FQNNGV. This CDR3 has 14 amino acids. The CDR3 DNA reads as TGTGCCAGCAGCACGGCGGGGGGCGCGGAGACCCGGTACTTC. Translating it yields CASSTAGGAETRYF.

At least ten counts were recorded for this clonotype. This chain joins TRBV20-1 and TRBJ1-6; D is unclear. The germline gives CDR1 DFQATT, CDR2 SNEGSKA (reference sequence). Deletions cut 2 bases from V and 6 bases from J, with 11 bases between. The CDR3 has 14 residues. The CDR3 DNA follows: TGCAGTGCTAGACCCTCGGGCGGTAATTCACCCCTCCACTTT. This encodes CSARPSGGNSPLHF.

This chain uses TRBV5-1 with TRBJ1-1; tentatively, D is TRBD1 (5 bases). V was clipped by 6 bases and J by 3 bases, with 15 bases between them. The CDR3 totals 14 residues. Germline CDR1 is SGHRS and CDR2 is YFSETQ. The CDR3 DNA is TGCGCCAGCACCTGGAGGCAGGGTGACACTGAAGCTTTCTTT. Its protein product is CASTWRQGDTEAFF.

The sample holds many counts of this clonotype. The chain employs TRBV28 and TRBJ2-1, with D tentatively TRBD1 or TRBD2 (5 bases each). V was shortened by 6 bases and J by 8 bases, with 14 bases between the two germline ends. This CDR3 contains 13 residues. CDR1 and CDR2 (germline): MDHEN, SYDVKM. The CDR3 region is CASRKWGNHEQFF. Written as DNA, the CDR3 is TGTGCCAGCAGGAAATGGGGGAACCATGAGCAGTTCTTC.

This clonotype was observed at least ten times. The chain couples TRBV19 to TRBJ2-1; D tentatively reads TRBD1 or TRBD2 (5 bases each). Per germline, CDR1 LNHDA and CDR2 SQIVND (reference sequence). V was shortened by 5 bases and J by 5 bases, with 16 bases between the two germline ends. This CDR3 comprises 15 residues. The CDR3 sequence is CASSFGTNVNNEQFF. The CDR3 coding sequence is TGTGCCAGTAGTTTCGGGACGAATGTGAACAATGAGCAGTTCTTC.

This clonotype was observed many times. The rearrangement links TRBV2 to TRBJ2-1; possibly TRBD1 or TRBD2 for D (5 bases each). Trimming shortened V by 4 bases and J by 0 bases, and 10 bases separated the two germline ends. The CDR3 has 15 residues. Germline CDR1 is SNHLY and CDR2 is FYNNEI. The CDR3 DNA reads TGTGCCAGCAGTGTAGGGACCCCCTCCTACAATGAGCAGTTCTTC. As protein: CASSVGTPSYNEQFF.

This clonotype was seen many times. This chain connects TRBV24-1 to TRBJ1-5; TRBD1 is a possible D gene (5 bases). V was trimmed by 3 bases and J by 4 bases, leaving 21 bases between them. Germline V CDR1 and CDR2: KGHDR, SFDVKD. There are 18 residues in the CDR3. The chain's CDR3 is CATSDGSAGQLINQPQHF. As DNA, the CDR3 is TGTGCCACCAGTGATGGGAGCGCGGGGCAGTTAATAAATCAGCCCCAGCATTTT.

This clonotype has at least ten counts. The V gene is TRBV20-1, the J gene TRBJ2-5; D uncertain. V was cut by 2 bases and J by 1 base, with 14 bases left in between. Germline CDR1 is DFQATT and CDR2 is SNEGSKA (reference sequence). The CDR3 runs to 15 residues. CDR3 nucleotide sequence: TGCAGTGCTAGAAGTGCACAGAGCGCCCAAGAGACCCAGTACTTC. This gives the protein CSARSAQSAQETQYF.

This clonotype was observed at least ten times. The V call is TRBV29-1, the J call TRBJ1-4, with 10 bases aligning to TRBD1. The trim removed 3 bases at V and 5 bases at J, leaving 0 bases unmatched. Germline V lookup: CDR1 SQVTM, CDR2 ANQGSEA. The CDR3 consists of 13 residues. The CDR3: CSVEGQGNEKLFF. The CDR3 DNA follows: TGCAGCGTTGAGGGACAGGGGAATGAAAAACTGTTTTTT.

The table lists this clonotype with a few counts. This chain joins TRBV28 and TRBJ1-1; D gene ambiguous. This CDR3 comprises 12 residues. CDR1 is MDHEN, CDR2 SYDVKM, per germline. The ends were cut back, 4 bases at V and 8 bases at J, with 11 bases in the middle. The CDR3 protein is CASSSVGREAFF. For the CDR3, the DNA is TGTGCCAGCAGTTCCGTAGGGAGGGAAGCTTTCTTT.

The table lists this clonotype with a few counts. The V call is TRBV12-3 or TRBV12-4, the J call TRBJ2-1, with 12 bases matching TRBD1. The CDR3 consists of 15 residues. The V and J ends lost 8 bases and 4 bases, in that order; junction bases with no gene match: 6. The CDR3 DNA sequence: TGTGCCAGCCGCGGGACAGGGGGCCCTTACAATGAGCAGTTCTTC. This codes for CASRGTGGPYNEQFF.

This clonotype has more than one count but fewer than ten. The V gene is TRBV29-1, the J gene TRBJ1-1, with TRBD1 as a possible D gene (5 bases). V shed 7 bases and J shed 1 base, with 13 bases lying between them. The CDR3 contains 13 residues. Per the germline V gene, CDR1 is SQVTM and CDR2 is ANQGSEA. The chain's CDR3 is CSARGEGNTEAFF. Written as DNA, the CDR3 is TGCAGCGCCCGGGGGGAGGGGAACACTGAAGCTTTCTTT.

On this clonotype itself: Since no conserved phenylalanine or tryptophan closes the CDR3, a read error is the likely cause. The V gene is TRBV18, the J gene TRBJ2-3; D remains ambiguous. V shed 5 bases and J shed 5 bases, with 8 bases lying between them. Germline V CDR1 and CDR2: KGHSH, LQKENI. The CDR3 has 12 amino acids. The CDR3 loop reads CASSAFLDTQYS. Here the CDR3 DNA reads TGTGCCAGCTCAGCGTTCTTAGATACGCAGTATTCT.